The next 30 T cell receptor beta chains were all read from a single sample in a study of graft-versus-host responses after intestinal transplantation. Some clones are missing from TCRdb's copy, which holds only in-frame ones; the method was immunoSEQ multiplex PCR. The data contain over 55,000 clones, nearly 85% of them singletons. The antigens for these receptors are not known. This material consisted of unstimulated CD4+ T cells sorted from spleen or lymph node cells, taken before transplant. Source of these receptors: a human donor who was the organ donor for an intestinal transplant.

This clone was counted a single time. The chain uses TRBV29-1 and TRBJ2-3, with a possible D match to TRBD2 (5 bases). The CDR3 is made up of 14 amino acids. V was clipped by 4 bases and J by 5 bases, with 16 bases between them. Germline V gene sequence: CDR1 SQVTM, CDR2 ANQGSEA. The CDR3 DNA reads TGCAGCGTTGGGGCCATGGCTCGGGAAGATACGCAGTATTTT. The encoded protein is CSVGAMAREDTQYF.

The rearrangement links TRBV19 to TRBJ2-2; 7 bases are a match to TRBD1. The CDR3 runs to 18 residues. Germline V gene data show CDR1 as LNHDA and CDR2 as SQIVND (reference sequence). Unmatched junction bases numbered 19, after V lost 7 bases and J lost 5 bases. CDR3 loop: CASNTKLGGDPRTGELFF. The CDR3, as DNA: TGTGCCAGTAATACAAAGTTAGGGGGCGACCCTCGTACCGGGGAGCTGTTTTTT.

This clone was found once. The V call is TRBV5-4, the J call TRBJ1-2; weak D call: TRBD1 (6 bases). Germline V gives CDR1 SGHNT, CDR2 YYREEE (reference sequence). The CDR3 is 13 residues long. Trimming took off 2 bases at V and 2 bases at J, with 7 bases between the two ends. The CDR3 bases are TGTGCCAGCAGCTTTCAGGGGAACTATGGCTACACCTTC. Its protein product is CASSFQGNYGYTF.

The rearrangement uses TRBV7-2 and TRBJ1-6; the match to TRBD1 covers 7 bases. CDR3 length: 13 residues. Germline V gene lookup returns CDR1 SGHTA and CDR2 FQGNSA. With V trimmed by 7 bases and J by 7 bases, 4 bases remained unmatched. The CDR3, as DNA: TGTGCCAGCACCTCGACAGGGAATTCACCCCTCCACTTT. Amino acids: CASTSTGNSPLHF.

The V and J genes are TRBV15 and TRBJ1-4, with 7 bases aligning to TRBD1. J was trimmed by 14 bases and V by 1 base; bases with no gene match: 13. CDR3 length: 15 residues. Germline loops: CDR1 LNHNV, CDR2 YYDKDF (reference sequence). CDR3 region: CATSRADRVSGGLFF. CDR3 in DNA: TGTGCCACCAGCAGAGCAGACAGGGTCTCGGGGGGGCTGTTTTTT.

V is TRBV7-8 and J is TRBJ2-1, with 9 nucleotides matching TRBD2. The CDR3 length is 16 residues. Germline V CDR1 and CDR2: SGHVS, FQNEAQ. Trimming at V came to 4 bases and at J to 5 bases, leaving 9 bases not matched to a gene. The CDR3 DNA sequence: TGTGCCAGCAGCTCCGGTGGGCGGGGGGGCCACAATGAGCAGTTCTTC. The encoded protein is CASSSGGRGGHNEQFF.

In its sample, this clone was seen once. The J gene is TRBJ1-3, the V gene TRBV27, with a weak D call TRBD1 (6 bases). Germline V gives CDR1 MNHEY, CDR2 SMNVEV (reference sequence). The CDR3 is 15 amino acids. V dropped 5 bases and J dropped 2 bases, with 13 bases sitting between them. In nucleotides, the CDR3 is TGTGCCAGCAGTCCTGCGGGGGCGGCTGGAAACACCATATATTTT. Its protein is CASSPAGAAGNTIYF.

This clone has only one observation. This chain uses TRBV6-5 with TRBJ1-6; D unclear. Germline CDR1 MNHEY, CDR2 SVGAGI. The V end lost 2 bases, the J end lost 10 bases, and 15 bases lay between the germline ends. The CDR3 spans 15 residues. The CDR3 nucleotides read TGTGCCAGCAGTTACACCAGGAGGGTAGAATCACCCCTCCACTTT. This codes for CASSYTRRVESPLHF.

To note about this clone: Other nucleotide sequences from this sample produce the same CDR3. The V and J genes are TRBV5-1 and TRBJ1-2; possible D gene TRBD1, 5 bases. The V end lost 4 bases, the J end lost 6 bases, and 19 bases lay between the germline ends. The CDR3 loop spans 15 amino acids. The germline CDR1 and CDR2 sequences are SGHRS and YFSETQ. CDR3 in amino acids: CASSPGGARTDGYTF. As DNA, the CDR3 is TGCGCCAGCAGCCCCGGTGGGGCAAGGACGGATGGCTACACCTTC.

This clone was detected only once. CDR3 nucleotide sequence: TGTGCCAGCAGCCCCCGACTAGCGGGGGCCCTCCACAATGAGCAGTTCTTC. As protein: CASSPRLAGALHNEQFF. The V and J genes are TRBV7-9 and TRBJ2-1; 12 positions match TRBD2. The CDR3 loop spans 17 amino acids. J gave up 5 bases and V 5 bases, and 10 bases lay outside the gene matches. Germline CDR1 is SEHNR and CDR2 is FQNEAQ (reference sequence).

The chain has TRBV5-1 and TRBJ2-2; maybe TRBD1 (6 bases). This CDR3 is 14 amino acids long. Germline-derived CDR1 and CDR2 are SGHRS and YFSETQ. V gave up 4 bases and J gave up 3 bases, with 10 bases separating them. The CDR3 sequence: CASSTGSDTGELFF. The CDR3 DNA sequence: TGCGCCAGCAGCACAGGGTCCGACACCGGGGAGCTGTTTTTT.

CDR3 protein: CASRMRGEQFF. The CDR3 bases are TGTGCCAGCAGGATGCGGGGTGAGCAGTTCTTC. This chain joins TRBV2 and TRBJ2-1; a possible D gene is TRBD2 (6 bases). V was trimmed by 6 bases and J by 9 bases, leaving 9 bases between them. Germline V gene data show CDR1 as SNHLY and CDR2 as FYNNEI. The CDR3 spans 11 residues.

CDR3 sequence: CATATGTGNTIYF. DNA for the CDR3: TGTGCCACTGCGACAGGGACTGGAAACACCATATATTTT. The V call is TRBV28, the J call TRBJ1-3, with 7 positions matching TRBD1. Germline trimming cut 10 bases from V and 2 bases from J; bases unmatched to any gene: 5. This CDR3 is 13 amino acids long. Germline loops: CDR1 MDHEN, CDR2 SYDVKM.

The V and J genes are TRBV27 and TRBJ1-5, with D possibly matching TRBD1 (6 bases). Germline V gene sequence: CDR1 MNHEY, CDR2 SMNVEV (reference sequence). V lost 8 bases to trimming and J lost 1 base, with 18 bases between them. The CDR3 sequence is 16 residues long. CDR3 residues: CASLIRPGESNQPQHF. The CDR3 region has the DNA TGTGCCAGCTTAATCCGACCAGGGGAGAGCAATCAGCCCCAGCATTTT.

The CDR3, as DNA: TGTGCCAGCAGCGCATCGGGACAGGCTAACTATGGCTACACCTTC. Translated: CASSASGQANYGYTF. The chain couples TRBV7-3 to TRBJ1-2; TRBD1 agrees at 8 bases. V was pared by 5 bases and J by 0 bases, with 5 bases of the junction left unmatched. Germline values: CDR1 SGHTA, CDR2 FQGTGA. This CDR3 has 15 residues.

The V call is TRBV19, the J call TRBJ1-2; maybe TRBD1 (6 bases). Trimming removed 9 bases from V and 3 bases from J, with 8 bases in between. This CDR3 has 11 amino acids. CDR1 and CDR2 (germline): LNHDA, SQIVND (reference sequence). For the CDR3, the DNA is TGTGCCAGCGGACAGCACTATGGCTACACCTTC. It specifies CASGQHYGYTF.

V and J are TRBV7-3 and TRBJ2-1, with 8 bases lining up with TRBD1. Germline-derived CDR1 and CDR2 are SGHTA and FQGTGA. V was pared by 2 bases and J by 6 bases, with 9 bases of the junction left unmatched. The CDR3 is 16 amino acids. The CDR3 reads CASSLLSGQVPNEQFF. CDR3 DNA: TGTGCCAGCAGCTTACTTTCGGGACAGGTCCCCAATGAGCAGTTCTTC.

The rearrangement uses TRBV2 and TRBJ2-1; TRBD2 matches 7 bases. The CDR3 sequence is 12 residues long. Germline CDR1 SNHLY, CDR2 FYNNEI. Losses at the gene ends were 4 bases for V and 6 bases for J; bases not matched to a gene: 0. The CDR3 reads CASSAGGNEQFF. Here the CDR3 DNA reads TGTGCCAGCAGTGCGGGGGGCAATGAGCAGTTCTTC.

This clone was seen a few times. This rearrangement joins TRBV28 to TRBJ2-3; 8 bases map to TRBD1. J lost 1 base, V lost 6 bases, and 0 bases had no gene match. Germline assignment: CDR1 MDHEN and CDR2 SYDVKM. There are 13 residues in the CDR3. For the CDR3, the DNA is TGTGCCAGCAGGGGACAGGGCACAGATACGCAGTATTTT. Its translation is CASRGQGTDTQYF. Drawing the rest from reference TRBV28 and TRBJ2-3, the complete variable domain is DVKVTQSSRYLVKRTGEKVFLECVQDMDHENMFWYRQDPGLGLRLIYFSYDVKMKEKGDIPEGYSVSREKKERFSLILESASTNQTSMYLCASRGQGTDTQYFGPGTRLTVL.

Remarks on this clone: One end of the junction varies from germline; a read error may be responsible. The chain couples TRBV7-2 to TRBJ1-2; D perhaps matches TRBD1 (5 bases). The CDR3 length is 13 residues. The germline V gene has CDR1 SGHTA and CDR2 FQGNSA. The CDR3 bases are TGTGCCAGCAGATTAGCGAGTGGGGCCGGCTACACCTTC. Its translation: CASRLASGAGYTF.

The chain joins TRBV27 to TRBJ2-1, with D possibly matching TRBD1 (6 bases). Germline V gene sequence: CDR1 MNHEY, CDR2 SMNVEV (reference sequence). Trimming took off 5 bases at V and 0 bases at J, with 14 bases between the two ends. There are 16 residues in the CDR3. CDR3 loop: CASSPHRASSYNEQFF. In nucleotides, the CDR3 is TGTGCCAGCAGTCCGCACAGGGCGAGCTCCTACAATGAGCAGTTCTTC.

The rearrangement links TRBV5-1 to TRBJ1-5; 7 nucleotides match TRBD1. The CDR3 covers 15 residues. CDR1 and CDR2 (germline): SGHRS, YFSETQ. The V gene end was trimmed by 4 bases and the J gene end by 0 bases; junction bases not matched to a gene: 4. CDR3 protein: CASSLTGDSNQPQHF. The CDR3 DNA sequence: TGCGCCAGCAGCCTTACAGGGGATAGCAATCAGCCCCAGCATTTT.

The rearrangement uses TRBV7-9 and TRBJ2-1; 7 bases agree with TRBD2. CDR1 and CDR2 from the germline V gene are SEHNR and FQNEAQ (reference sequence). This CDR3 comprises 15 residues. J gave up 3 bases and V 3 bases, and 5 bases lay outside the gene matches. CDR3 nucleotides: TGTGCCAGCAGCTTCGGCAGCGGGGTCTACAATGAGCAGTTCTTC. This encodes CASSFGSGVYNEQFF.

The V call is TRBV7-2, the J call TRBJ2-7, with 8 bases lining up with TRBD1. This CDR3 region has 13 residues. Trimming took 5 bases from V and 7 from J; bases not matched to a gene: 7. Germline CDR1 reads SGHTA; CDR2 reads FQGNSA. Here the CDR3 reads CASSRDRGEEQYV. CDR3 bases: TGTGCCAGCAGCCGAGACAGGGGAGAGGAGCAGTACGTC.

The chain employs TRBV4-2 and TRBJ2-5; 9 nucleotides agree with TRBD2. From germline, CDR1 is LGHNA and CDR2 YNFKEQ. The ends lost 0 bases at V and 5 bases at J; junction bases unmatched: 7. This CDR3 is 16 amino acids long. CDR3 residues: CASSQERAGGGETQYF. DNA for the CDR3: TGTGCCAGCAGCCAAGAAAGAGCGGGGGGCGGGGAGACCCAGTACTTC.

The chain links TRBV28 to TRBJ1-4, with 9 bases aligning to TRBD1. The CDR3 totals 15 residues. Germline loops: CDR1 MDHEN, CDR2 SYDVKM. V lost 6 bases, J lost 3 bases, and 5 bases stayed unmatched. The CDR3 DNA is TGTGCCAGCAGGTTCACAGGGGGCCCTAATGAAAAACTGTTTTTT. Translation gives CASRFTGGPNEKLFF.

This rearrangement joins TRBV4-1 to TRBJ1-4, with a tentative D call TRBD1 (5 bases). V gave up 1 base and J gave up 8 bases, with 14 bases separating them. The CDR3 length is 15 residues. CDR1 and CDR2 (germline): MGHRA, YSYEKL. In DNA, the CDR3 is TGCGCCAGCAGCCAAGGTCCCAGGGCGGAGGAAAAACTGTTTTTT. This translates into CASSQGPRAEEKLFF.

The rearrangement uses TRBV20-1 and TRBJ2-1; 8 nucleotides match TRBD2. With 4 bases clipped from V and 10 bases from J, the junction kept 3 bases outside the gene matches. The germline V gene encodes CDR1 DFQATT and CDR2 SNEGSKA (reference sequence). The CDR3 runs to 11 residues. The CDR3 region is CSATSGREQFF. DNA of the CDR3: TGCAGTGCTACTAGCGGGCGGGAGCAGTTCTTC.

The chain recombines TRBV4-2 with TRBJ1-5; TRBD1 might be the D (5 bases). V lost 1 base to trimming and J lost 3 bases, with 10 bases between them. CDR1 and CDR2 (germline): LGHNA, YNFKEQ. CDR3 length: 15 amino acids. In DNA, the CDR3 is TGTGCCAGCAGCCAAGCTGGGACTATCAATCAGCCCCAGCATTTT. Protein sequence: CASSQAGTINQPQHF.

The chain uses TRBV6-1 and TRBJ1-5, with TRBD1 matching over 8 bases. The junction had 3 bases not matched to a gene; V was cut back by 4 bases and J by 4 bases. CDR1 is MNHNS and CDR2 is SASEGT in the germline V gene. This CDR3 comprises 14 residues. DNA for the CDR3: TGTGCCAGCAGTGCGCAGGGGGCGAATCAGCCCCAGCATTTT. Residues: CASSAQGANQPQHF.